The 22 T cell receptor beta chains below all came from one sample that was sequenced in a study of T cell repertoires in cytomegalovirus infection. Each CDR3 protein is one row after TCRdb ran MiXCR on the reads. The table has about 920,000 distinct CDR3 sequences, 30% to 40% seen once. No antigen has been identified for these receptors. The specimen comprised cultured CD8+ T cells from PBMCs, sampled from culture after CMV antigen stimulation. These receptors all stem from a human donor in good health (CMV status not recorded). Some clones in this sample may be carry-over from other donors' samples.

This clonotype has ten or more counts. V gene TRBV27 combines with J gene TRBJ2-7, with D possibly matching TRBD1 (6 bases). Between the trimmed V and J ends, which lost 4 bases and 2 bases, there was a span of 12 bases. CDR3 length equals 14 residues. The germline V gene has CDR1 MNHEY and CDR2 SMNVEV (reference sequence). CDR3 nucleotide sequence: TGTGCCAGCAGTTCAAGGACAGTCCCCTACGAGCAGTACGTC. Translation: CASSSRTVPYEQYV.

This clonotype was seen a single time. V is TRBV19 and J is TRBJ1-5; the D gene is possibly TRBD1 (5 bases). CDR3 length equals 19 residues. The germline V gene has CDR1 LNHDA and CDR2 SQIVND (reference sequence). Trimming stripped 0 bases from V and 0 bases from J, with 18 bases between. The DNA of the CDR3 is TGTGCCAGTAGTATAGATCCTGAGAGGACAACGGCTAGCAATCAGCCCCAGCATTTT. It is translated as CASSIDPERTTASNQPQHF.

CDR3 coding DNA: TGTGCCAGCAGCGCGACAGGGGATCCCTACAATGAGCAGTTCTTC. Translation gives CASSATGDPYNEQFF. The chain recombines TRBV6-1 with TRBJ2-1; 8 bases are shared with TRBD1. V shed 6 bases and J 2 bases; nucleotides not matched to a gene: 6. This CDR3 region has 15 residues. Germline V lookup: CDR1 MNHNS, CDR2 SASEGT.

This clonotype has only a few counts. The chain uses TRBV20-1 and TRBJ2-3; TRBD1 aligns across 10 bases. The CDR3 consists of 15 residues. Germline CDR1 reads DFQATT; CDR2 reads SNEGSKA (reference sequence). After removal of 3 bases from V and 2 bases from J, the junction contained 5 bases not matched to a gene. CDR3 sequence reads: CSASGDRGTTDTQYF. DNA for the CDR3: TGCAGTGCTAGCGGGGACAGGGGTACCACAGATACGCAGTATTTT.

This clonotype was detected once. The chain couples TRBV29-1 to TRBJ2-1; TRBD2 matches 11 bases. The CDR3 is 13 amino acids. The junction had 9 bases not matched to a gene; V was cut back by 7 bases and J by 10 bases. From germline, CDR1 is SQVTM and CDR2 ANQGSEA. The CDR3, as DNA: TGCAGCGCGATAGCGGGGGGGGCTAGAGAGCAGTTCTTC. Translation: CSAIAGGAREQFF.

The rearrangement links TRBV12-3 or TRBV12-4 to TRBJ1-5; 8 positions match TRBD1. CDR3 length: 15 residues. V shed 5 bases and J 5 bases; nucleotides not matched to a gene: 8. CDR3 DNA: TGTGCCAGCAGTCCCGGACAGGGCAAGGATCAGCCCCAGCATTTT. This translates into CASSPGQGKDQPQHF.

The chain combines TRBV2 with TRBJ1-2; 9 positions match TRBD1. The junction had 9 bases not matched to a gene; V was cut back by 3 bases and J by 13 bases. Germline V CDR1 and CDR2: SNHLY, FYNNEI. CDR3 length: 13 amino acids. The CDR3 DNA is TGTGCCAGCAGTGACCCAAGGGACAGGGAGATCACCTTC. Translated: CASSDPRDREITF. Full variable domain (rest looked up from reference TRBV2 and TRBJ1-2): EPEVTQTPSHQVTQMGQEVILRCVPISNHLYFYWYRQILGQKVEFLVSFYNNEISEKSEIFDDQFSVERPDGSNFTLKIRSTKLEDSAMYFCASSDPRDREITFGSGTRLTVV.

The chain couples TRBV27 to TRBJ1-4; TRBD1 agrees at 7 bases. The CDR3 extends over 17 amino acids. Germline V lookup: CDR1 MNHEY, CDR2 SMNVEV (reference sequence). Losses at the gene ends were 1 base for V and 10 bases for J; bases not matched to a gene: 15. The CDR3 DNA reads TGTGCCAGCAGTTTATGGGGGGGGACAGAGGGACGAGGAAAACTGTTTTTT. It translates to CASSLWGGTEGRGKLFF. Using reference TRBV27 and TRBJ1-4 for the parts outside the CDR3, the full variable domain is EAQVTQNPRYLITVTGKKLTVTCSQNMNHEYMSWYRQDPGLGLRQIYYSMNVEVTDKGDVPEGYKVSRKEKRNFPLILESPSPNQTSLYFCASSLWGGTEGRGKLFFGSGTQLSVL.

V usage is TRBV6-2 or TRBV6-3 and J usage is TRBJ2-5, with 9 bases matching TRBD2. The V gene end was trimmed by 2 bases and the J gene end by 1 base; junction bases not matched to a gene: 8. The CDR3 is 17 residues long. Germline CDR1 is MNHEY and CDR2 is SVGEGT. The CDR3 region has the DNA TGTGCCAGCAGTTACAATGTCCTAGCGGGGTTCCAAGAGACCCAGTACTTC. It codes for CASSYNVLAGFQETQYF.

The chain couples TRBV19 to TRBJ1-2; perhaps TRBD1 as D (5 bases). The germline V and J ends were trimmed by 6 bases and 5 bases, with 19 bases remaining between them. The CDR3 extends over 15 amino acids. Germline V lookup: CDR1 LNHDA, CDR2 SQIVND (reference sequence). CDR3 sequence (DNA): TGTGCCAGTAGCACACCGCGGGGGGAAGGGTATGGCTACACCTTC. As protein: CASSTPRGEGYGYTF.

Comments on this clonotype: This could be a read error, since a much larger clone is one nucleotide away. The chain links TRBV27 to TRBJ1-1, with TRBD1 matching 8 bases. This CDR3 region has 11 residues. Per germline, CDR1 MNHEY and CDR2 SMNVEV (reference sequence). CDR3 nucleotides: TGTGCCAGCAGCCAGGGGGCTGAAGCTCTCTTT. Encoded protein: CASSQGAEALF.

As DNA, the CDR3 is TGTGCCAGCAGTTTTAGGGGGACAGGGGGCAATGAGCAGTTCTTC. It translates to CASSFRGTGGNEQFF. This chain links TRBV28 with TRBJ2-1, with TRBD1 matching 11 bases. CDR3 length equals 15 residues. Germline V CDR1 and CDR2: MDHEN, SYDVKM. Trimming removed 3 bases from V and 6 bases from J; junction bases left unmatched: 4.

There are a few counts of this clonotype. This rearrangement joins TRBV29-1 to TRBJ1-2; D might be TRBD1 (5 bases). Germline CDR1 and CDR2: SQVTM and ANQGSEA. Trimming pared 7 bases from V and 2 bases from J, leaving 17 bases between. The CDR3 extends over 14 amino acids. This CDR3 is CSAFKQQGNYGYTF. CDR3 nucleotide sequence: TGCAGCGCCTTCAAACAGCAGGGCAACTATGGCTACACCTTC.

V gene TRBV15 combines with J gene TRBJ1-5, with TRBD1 as a possible D gene (5 bases). CDR1 is LNHNV and CDR2 is YYDKDF in the germline V gene (reference sequence). V was shortened by 5 bases and J by 8 bases, with 16 bases between the two germline ends. The CDR3 has 14 residues. CDR3 protein: CATSPGPGGEPQHF. Written as DNA, the CDR3 is TGTGCCACCAGCCCGGGACCCGGGGGGGAGCCCCAGCATTTT.

This clonotype was detected a few times. The V gene is TRBV7-6, the J gene TRBJ2-7, with D maybe TRBD1 (6 bases). The V gene lost 3 bases and the J gene lost 2 bases, with 14 bases spanning the gap. The CDR3 is made up of 15 amino acids. Germline V gene sequence: CDR1 SGHVS, CDR2 FNYEAQ. In DNA form, the CDR3 reads TGTGCCAGCAGCTTCCGTGCTGCAGGGGCCTACGAGCAGTACTTC. Protein: CASSFRAAGAYEQYF. Supplemented by reference TRBV7-6 and TRBJ2-7, the full variable domain reads GAGVSQSPRYKVTKRGQDVALRCDPISGHVSLYWYRQALGQGPEFLTYFNYEAQQDKSGLPNDRFSAERPEGSISTLTIQRTEQRDSAMYRCASSFRAAGAYEQYFGPGTRLTVT.

Concerning this clonotype: A much larger clone differs from this one at a single base, so this may be a read error. The chain recombines TRBV7-3 with TRBJ1-1; D is uncertain. CDR3 size: 12 residues. In germline, CDR1 is SGHTA, CDR2 FQGTGA. Trimming removed 2 bases from V and 4 bases from J, with 5 bases in between. The CDR3 DNA sequence: TGTGCCAGCAGCTTATATCGCACTGAAGCTTTCTTT. This sequence encodes CASSLYRTEAFF.

The CDR3 sequence: CASREGDGNTEAFF. The CDR3 DNA follows: TGTGCCAGCAGGGAAGGGGACGGAAACACTGAAGCTTTCTTT. The chain carries TRBV27 and TRBJ1-1, with D tentatively TRBD1 (5 bases). CDR1 and CDR2 from the germline V gene are MNHEY and SMNVEV (reference sequence). This CDR3 region has 14 residues. V dropped 6 bases and J dropped 2 bases, with 13 bases sitting between them.

V is TRBV12-3 or TRBV12-4 and J is TRBJ1-2; D remains ambiguous. V dropped 8 bases and J dropped 8 bases, with 18 bases sitting between them. CDR3 length equals 13 residues. The CDR3 reads CASHHPWANGYTF. CDR3 sequence (DNA): TGTGCCAGCCATCATCCGTGGGCTAACGGCTACACCTTC.

Notes on this clonotype: Without the conserved terminal phenylalanine or tryptophan, this CDR3 likely stems from a read error. The CDR3 coding sequence is TGTGCCAGCAGCTTGGCTCAGGGGTACGAGCAGTACATC. It translates to CASSLAQGYEQYI. The J gene is TRBJ2-7, the V gene TRBV7-9; perhaps TRBD1 as D (6 bases). V gave up 3 bases and J gave up 4 bases, with 10 bases separating them. Germline V gives CDR1 SEHNR, CDR2 FQNEAQ (reference sequence). This CDR3 is built from 13 residues.

The chain combines TRBV27 with TRBJ1-2; unclear D gene. CDR3 length equals 13 residues. Trimming shortened V by 3 bases and J by 5 bases, and 10 bases separated the two germline ends. From germline, CDR1 is MNHEY and CDR2 SMNVEV (reference sequence). The CDR3 coding sequence is TGTGCCAGCAGTTTCGATGGCGGATATGGCTACACCTTC. Translated, it gives CASSFDGGYGYTF.

Note on this clonotype: A read error may be the cause here, since a much bigger clone is one base away. This chain links TRBV7-9 with TRBJ2-7, with D possibly TRBD1 on 6 matching bases. The CDR3 extends over 15 amino acids. V lost 5 bases and J 5 bases, leaving 19 bases between the germline ends. Germline loops: CDR1 SEHNR, CDR2 FQNEAQ (reference sequence). The CDR3 nucleotides are TGTGCCAGCAGCCAGTGGGACGGCAGGGGCCACGAGCAGTACTTC. Its protein product is CASSQWDGRGHEQYF.

Only a few counts were recorded for this clonotype. The chain is built from TRBV12-3 or TRBV12-4 and TRBJ2-7; perhaps TRBD1 as D (6 bases). The CDR3 is 14 residues long. The ends were cut back, 5 bases at V and 2 bases at J, with 13 bases in the middle. In DNA, the CDR3 is TGTGCCAGCAGTACCCCGGGACAAGCCTACGAGCAGTACTTC. It is translated as CASSTPGQAYEQYF.